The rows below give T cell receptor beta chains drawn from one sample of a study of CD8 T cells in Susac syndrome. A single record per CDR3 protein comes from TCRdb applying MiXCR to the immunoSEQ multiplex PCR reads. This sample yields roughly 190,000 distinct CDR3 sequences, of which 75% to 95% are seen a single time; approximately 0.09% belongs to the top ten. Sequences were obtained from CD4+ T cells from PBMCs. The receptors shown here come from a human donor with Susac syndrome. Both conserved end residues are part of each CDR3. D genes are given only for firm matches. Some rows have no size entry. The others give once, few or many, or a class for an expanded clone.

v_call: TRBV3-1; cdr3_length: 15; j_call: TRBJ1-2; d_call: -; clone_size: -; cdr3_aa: CASSQDWTANYGYTF; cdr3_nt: TGTGCCAGCAGCCAAGATTGGACAGCTAACTATGGCTACACCTTC
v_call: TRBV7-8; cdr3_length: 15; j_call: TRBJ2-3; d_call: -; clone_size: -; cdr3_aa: CASSLSIQGYYTQYF; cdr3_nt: TGTGCCAGCAGCTTATCAATCCAGGGTTATTATACGCAGTATTTT
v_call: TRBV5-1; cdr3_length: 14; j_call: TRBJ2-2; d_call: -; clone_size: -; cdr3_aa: CASTDTANTGELFF; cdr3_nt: TGCGCCAGCACGGACACCGCGAACACCGGGGAGCTGTTTTTT
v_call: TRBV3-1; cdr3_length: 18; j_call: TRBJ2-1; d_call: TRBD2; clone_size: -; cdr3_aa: CASSLIGLAGESVNEQFF; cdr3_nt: TGTGCCAGCAGCCTGATAGGACTAGCGGGAGAGTCGGTCAATGAGCAGTTCTTC
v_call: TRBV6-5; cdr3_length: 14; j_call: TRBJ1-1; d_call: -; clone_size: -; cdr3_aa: CASSAGAEGTEAFF; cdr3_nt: TGTGCCAGCAGTGCAGGGGCCGAGGGGACTGAAGCTTTCTTT
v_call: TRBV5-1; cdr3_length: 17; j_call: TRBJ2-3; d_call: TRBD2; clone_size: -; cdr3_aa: CASSSTSGRLATDTQYF; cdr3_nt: TGCGCCAGCAGTTCGACTAGCGGGAGATTGGCCACAGATACGCAGTATTTT
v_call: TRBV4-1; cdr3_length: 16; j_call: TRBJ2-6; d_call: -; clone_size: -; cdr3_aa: CASSQDWGPGANVLTF; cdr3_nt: TGCGCCAGCAGCCAAGACTGGGGCCCTGGGGCCAACGTCCTGACTTTC
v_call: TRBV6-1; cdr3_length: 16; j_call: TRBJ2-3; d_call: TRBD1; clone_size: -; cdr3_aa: CASSPGQGRITDTQYF; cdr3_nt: TGTGCCAGCAGCCCGGGACAGGGGCGAATCACAGATACGCAGTATTTT
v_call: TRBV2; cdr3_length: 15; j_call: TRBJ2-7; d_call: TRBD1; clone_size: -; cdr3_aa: CASTQTGAPPYEQYF; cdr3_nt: TGTGCCAGCACCCAGACAGGGGCTCCCCCCTACGAGCAGTACTTC
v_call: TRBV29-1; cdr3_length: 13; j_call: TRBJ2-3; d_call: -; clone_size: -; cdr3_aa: CSVRSGLTDTQYF; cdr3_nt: TGCAGCGTTAGGAGCGGTTTAACAGATACGCAGTATTTT
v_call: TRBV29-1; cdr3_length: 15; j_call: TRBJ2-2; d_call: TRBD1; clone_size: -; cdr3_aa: CSVQSGGGWTGELFF; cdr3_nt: TGCAGCGTTCAGTCAGGGGGTGGTTGGACCGGGGAGCTGTTTTTT
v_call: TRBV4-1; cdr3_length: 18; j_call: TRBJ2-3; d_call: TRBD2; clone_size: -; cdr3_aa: CASSQVGSGRDGTDTQYF; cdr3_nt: TGCGCCAGCAGCCAAGTCGGTAGCGGGAGGGACGGGACAGATACGCAGTATTTT
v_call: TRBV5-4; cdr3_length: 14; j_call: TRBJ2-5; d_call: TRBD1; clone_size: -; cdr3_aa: CASSSGTGGKTQYF; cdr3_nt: TGTGCCAGCAGCTCCGGGACAGGGGGGAAGACCCAGTACTTC
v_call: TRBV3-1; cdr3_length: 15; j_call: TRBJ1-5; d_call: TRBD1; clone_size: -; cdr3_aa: CASSQENRGSVPQHF; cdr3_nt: TGTGCCAGCAGCCAAGAGAACAGGGGTTCTGTGCCCCAGCATTTT
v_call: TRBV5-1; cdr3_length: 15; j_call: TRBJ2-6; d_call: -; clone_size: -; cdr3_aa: CASSPSQGWANVLTF; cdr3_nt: TGCGCCAGCAGCCCTTCCCAGGGCTGGGCCAACGTCCTGACTTTC
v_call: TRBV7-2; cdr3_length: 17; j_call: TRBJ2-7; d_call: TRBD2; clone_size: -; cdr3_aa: CASSLRVVGGRAYEQYF; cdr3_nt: TGTGCCAGCAGCTTAAGGGTTGTTGGCGGGAGGGCCTACGAGCAGTACTTC
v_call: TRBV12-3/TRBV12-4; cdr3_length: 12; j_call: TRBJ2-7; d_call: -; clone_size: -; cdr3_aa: CASEWTAGEQYF; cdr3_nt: TGTGCCAGCGAATGGACCGCGGGCGAGCAGTACTTC
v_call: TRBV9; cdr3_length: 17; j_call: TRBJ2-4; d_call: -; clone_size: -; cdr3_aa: CARANGSWGVAKNIQYF; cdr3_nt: TGTGCCAGAGCAAATGGGTCGTGGGGGGTAGCCAAAAACATTCAGTACTTC
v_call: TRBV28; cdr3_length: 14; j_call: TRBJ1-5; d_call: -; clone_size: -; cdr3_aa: CASSFRSGTQPQHF; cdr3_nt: TGTGCCAGCAGTTTTAGGTCCGGAACACAGCCCCAGCATTTT
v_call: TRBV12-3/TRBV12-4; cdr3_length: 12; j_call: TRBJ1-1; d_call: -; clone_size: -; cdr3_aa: CASSRTNTEAFF; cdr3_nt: TGTGCCAGCAGTCGAACGAACACTGAAGCTTTCTTT
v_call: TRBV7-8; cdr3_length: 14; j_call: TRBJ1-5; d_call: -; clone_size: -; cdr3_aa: CASTINRGRTPQHF; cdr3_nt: TGTGCCAGCACCATAAATCGGGGCAGAACGCCCCAGCATTTT
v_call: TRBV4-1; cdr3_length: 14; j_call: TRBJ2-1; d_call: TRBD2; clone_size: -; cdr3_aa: CASERTSGIGEQFF; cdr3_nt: TGCGCCAGCGAAAGGACTAGCGGGATAGGGGAGCAGTTCTTC
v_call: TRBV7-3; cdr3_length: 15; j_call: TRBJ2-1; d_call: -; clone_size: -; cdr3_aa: CASSLLGSWVDEQFF; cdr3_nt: TGTGCCAGCAGCTTACTCGGGAGCTGGGTGGATGAGCAGTTCTTC
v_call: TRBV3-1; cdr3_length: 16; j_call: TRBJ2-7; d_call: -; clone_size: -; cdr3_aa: CASSLEVAGADHEQYF; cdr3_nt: TGTGCCAGCAGCCTCGAGGTGGCGGGGGCCGATCACGAGCAGTACTTC
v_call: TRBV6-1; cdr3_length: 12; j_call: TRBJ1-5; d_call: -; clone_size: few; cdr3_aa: CASSPINQPQHF; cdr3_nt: TGTGCCAGCAGTCCGATCAATCAGCCCCAGCATTTT
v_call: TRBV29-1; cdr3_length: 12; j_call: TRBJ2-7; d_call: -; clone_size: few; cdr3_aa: CSVEHGQGEQYF; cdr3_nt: TGCAGCGTTGAACACGGCCAGGGAGAGCAGTACTTC
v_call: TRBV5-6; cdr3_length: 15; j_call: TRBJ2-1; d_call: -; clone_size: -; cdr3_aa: CASSRIKDFYNEQFF; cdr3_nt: TGTGCCAGCAGCCGAATTAAGGACTTTTACAATGAGCAGTTCTTC
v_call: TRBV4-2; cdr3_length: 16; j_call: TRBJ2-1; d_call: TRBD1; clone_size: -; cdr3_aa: CASSQDGTGLFDEQFF; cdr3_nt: TGTGCCAGCAGCCAAGATGGGACAGGCCTTTTCGATGAGCAGTTCTTC
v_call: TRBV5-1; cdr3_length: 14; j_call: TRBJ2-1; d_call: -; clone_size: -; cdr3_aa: CASSLAGTGNEQFF; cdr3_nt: TGCGCCAGCAGCTTGGCAGGGACGGGGAATGAGCAGTTCTTC
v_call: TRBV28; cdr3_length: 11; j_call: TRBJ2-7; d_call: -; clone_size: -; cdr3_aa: CASSLPHEQYF; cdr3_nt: TGTGCCAGCAGCCTTCCCCACGAGCAGTACTTC
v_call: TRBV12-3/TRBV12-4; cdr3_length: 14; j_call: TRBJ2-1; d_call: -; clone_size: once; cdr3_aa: CASSFLAPYNEQFF; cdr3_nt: TGTGCCAGCAGTTTTCTAGCTCCCTACAATGAGCAGTTCTTC
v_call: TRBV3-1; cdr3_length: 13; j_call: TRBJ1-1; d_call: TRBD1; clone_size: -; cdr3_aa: CASSQRGGQEAFF; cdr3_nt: TGTGCCAGCAGCCAGAGAGGGGGACAGGAAGCTTTCTTT
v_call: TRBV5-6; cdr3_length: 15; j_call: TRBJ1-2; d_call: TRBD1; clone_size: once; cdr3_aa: CASSFRDRELVGYTF; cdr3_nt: TGTGCCAGCAGCTTTCGGGACAGGGAATTGGTGGGCTACACCTTC
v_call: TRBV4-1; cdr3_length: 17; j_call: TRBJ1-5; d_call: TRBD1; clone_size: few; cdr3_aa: CASSQDRGQRSNQPQHF; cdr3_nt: TGCGCCAGCAGCCAAGATAGGGGACAGCGTAGCAATCAGCCCCAGCATTTT
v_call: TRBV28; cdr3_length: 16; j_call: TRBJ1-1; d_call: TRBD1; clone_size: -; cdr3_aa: CASSSRTGPQNTEAFF; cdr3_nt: TGTGCCAGCAGTTCCAGGACAGGGCCGCAAAACACTGAAGCTTTCTTT
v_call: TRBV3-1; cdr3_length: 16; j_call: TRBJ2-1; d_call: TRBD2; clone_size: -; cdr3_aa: CASSQSWGGSYNEQFF; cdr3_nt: TGTGCCAGCAGCCAATCTTGGGGGGGCTCCTACAATGAGCAGTTCTTC
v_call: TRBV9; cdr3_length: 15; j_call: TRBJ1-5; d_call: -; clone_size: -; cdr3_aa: CASSSLDSSNQPQHF; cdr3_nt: TGTGCCAGCAGCTCCCTGGACAGTAGCAATCAGCCCCAGCATTTT
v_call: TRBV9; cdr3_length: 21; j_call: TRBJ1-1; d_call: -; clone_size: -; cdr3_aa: CASSDSSDRSQGTSSTSEAFF; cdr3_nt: TGTGCCAGCAGCGACTCCAGTGATCGATCACAGGGTACGAGTAGCACCTCTGAAGCTTTCTTT
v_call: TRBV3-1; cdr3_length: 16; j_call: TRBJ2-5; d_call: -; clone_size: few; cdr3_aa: CASSQRLGGFLETQYF; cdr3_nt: TGTGCCAGCAGCCAAAGACTGGGGGGCTTTTTGGAGACCCAGTACTTC